This T cell receptor beta chain stems from a study of T cell responses to AZD1222 COVID-19 vaccine. The repertoire was sequenced with immunoSEQ multiplex PCR; TCRdb's copy has only in-frame clones and lacks some. The sample includes 45,000 or so clones, less than 95% of them seen just once. Germline CDR1 SGHNT, CDR2 YYREEE (reference sequence). V shed 4 bases and J shed 5 bases, with 19 bases lying between them. This CDR3 is built from 16 residues. General study points: Only a handful of AZD1222 recipients, more than five in all, had baseline seropositivity. White British donors predominated, females outnumbered males, and clonal diversity was possibly underestimated.

Comments on this clone: Its matching antigen is unknown.

The TCR originated in an adult who received the AZD1222 COVID-19 vaccine. The genes are TRBV5-4 and TRBJ2-1; weak D call: TRBD2 (7 bases). The sequenced sample was peripheral blood, obtained 28 days after the second AZD1222 dose. For the CDR3, the DNA is TGTGCCAGCAGCGGTGTGTGGGGGGGGCCGGACAATGAGCAGTTCTTC. It encodes CASSGVWGGPDNEQFF.